The present T cell receptor beta chain was sequenced within a study of Graves' ophthalmopathy and Graves' hyperthyroidism. Amplified TCR beta CDR3 regions were obtained using RNA transcripts as template. The first-round RT-PCR employed HTBI primers together with the Qiagen OneStep RT-PCR kit. A multiplex PCR was then performed as the second round. Using its own MiXCR run on the multiplex PCR reads, TCRdb lists one record per CDR3 protein. The sample includes roughly 700,000 distinct CDR3 sequences, roughly 41% of them seen just once. The CDR3 is 16 amino acids. With 4 bases clipped from V and 0 bases from J, the junction kept 3 bases outside the gene matches.

Material for sequencing was peripheral blood. The gene calls are TRBV12-3 or TRBV12-4 and TRBJ1-3; 10 bases match TRBD1. The sequence derives from an adult man with Graves' ophthalmopathy. The CDR3 DNA sequence: TGTGCCAGCAGTTGGGGACAGGGGATCTCTGGAAACACCATATATTTT. Translated: CASSWGQGISGNTIYF.